The present T cell receptor (beta chain) was sequenced within a study of T cell responses to AZD1222 COVID-19 vaccine. Regarding the study as a whole: The donors showed a predominance of white British ancestry and of females, with possible underestimation of clonal diversity.

Measured with immunoSEQ multiplex PCR; TCRdb has only the in-frame clones, and not every one. The table lists roughly 160,000 clones, 75% to 95% of them singletons. From germline, CDR1 is SGHDT and CDR2 YYEEEE. The CDR3 runs to 15 residues. V lost 5 bases to trimming and J lost 5 bases, with 19 bases between them. To note about this clone: Its antigen is as yet unknown.

This sample comprised peripheral blood, obtained on day 0 of AZD1222 vaccination. The TCR was taken from an adult in good health. The rearrangement links TRBV5-6 to TRBJ1-2; D gene ambiguous. CDR3 residues: CASSFFLVDEYGYTF. In nucleotides, the CDR3 is TGTGCCAGCAGTTTCTTTCTCGTCGACGAATATGGCTACACCTTC.